Each of the 14 T cell receptor beta chains below was sequenced from the same sample in a study of naive CD8 T cells in extremely preterm neonates. Overall study results and limits: Relative to older groups, preterm infants had shorter, less trimmed CDR3s with fewer N additions.

Extremely preterm deliveries at about 22-27 weeks of gestation provided the preterm samples. These receptors lack a known antigen. The method was immunoSEQ multiplex PCR; TCRdb's version includes in-frame clones alone and lacks a portion of them. In the table there are tens of thousands of clones, about 91% of which are singletons. What was sequenced was naive CD8+ T cells from cord blood. The receptors derive from a boy who was born preterm.

The chain joins TRBV4-2 to TRBJ2-3; either TRBD1 or TRBD2 may supply D (6 bases each). In germline, CDR1 is LGHNA, CDR2 YNFKEQ. V lost 1 base, J lost 1 base, and 15 bases lay in between. CDR3 length: 17 residues. CDR3: CASSQGARGGGTDTQYF. The CDR3 coding sequence is TGTGCCAGCAGCCAAGGGGCCAGGGGAGGTGGCACAGATACGCAGTATTTT.

As regards this clone: This same CDR3 is encoded by further DNA sequences in the sample. V usage is TRBV11-2 and J usage is TRBJ2-5; D is perhaps TRBD1 (5 bases). Germline loops: CDR1 SGHAT, CDR2 FQNNGV. The CDR3 consists of 14 residues. Trimming took off 1 base at V and 0 bases at J, with 6 bases between the two ends. CDR3 nucleotide sequence: TGTGCCAGCAGCTTAGGACAGTACCAAGAGACCCAGTACTTC. This sequence encodes CASSLGQYQETQYF.

The V gene is TRBV27, the J gene TRBJ1-2, with 12 nucleotides matching TRBD1. The junction had 4 bases not matched to a gene; V was cut back by 6 bases and J by 2 bases. Germline CDR1 is MNHEY and CDR2 is SMNVEV (reference sequence). CDR3 size: 15 residues. This chain's CDR3 is CASRAGTGGNYGYTF. The DNA of the CDR3 is TGTGCCAGCAGGGCCGGGACAGGGGGCAACTATGGCTACACCTTC.

The chain links TRBV6-1 to TRBJ1-2; D unresolved. Trimming took off 0 bases at V and 2 bases at J, with 1 base between the two ends. Germline CDR1 reads MNHNS; CDR2 reads SASEGT. The CDR3 totals 12 residues. CDR3 coding DNA: TGTGCCAGCAGTGAAGCAAACTATGGCTACACCTTC. Translated, it gives CASSEANYGYTF.

This clone was seen only a few times. The chain recombines TRBV7-9 with TRBJ1-6; D unclear. Trimming removed 1 base from V and 8 bases from J, with 3 bases in between. From germline, CDR1 is SEHNR and CDR2 FQNEAQ (reference sequence). The CDR3 length is 12 residues. CDR3 region: CASSLEYSPLHF. For the CDR3, the DNA is TGTGCCAGCAGCTTAGAATATTCACCCCTCCACTTT.

The chain recombines TRBV21-1 with TRBJ1-5; the table's D call of TRBD1 was not tested on the DNA. TRBV21-1 is tagged as a pseudogene. CDR3 length: 13 residues. CDR3 bases: TGTGCCATGCCGGACAGCTTCAATCAGCCCCAGCATTTT. Encoded protein: CAMPDSFNQPQHF.

The chain recombines TRBV10-3 with TRBJ2-2; D gene ambiguous. CDR3 length equals 12 residues. V shed 6 bases and J shed 1 base, with 3 bases lying between them. Germline V gives CDR1 ENHRY, CDR2 SYGVKD. Here the CDR3 DNA reads TGTGCCATCAGACAGAACACCGGGGAGCTGTTTTTT. Translation: CAIRQNTGELFF.

The J gene is TRBJ1-1, the V gene TRBV10-3; D ambiguous. The CDR3 covers 13 residues. V was trimmed by 3 bases and J by 3 bases, leaving 8 bases between them. Germline CDR1 reads ENHRY; CDR2 reads SYGVKD. The CDR3 DNA sequence: TGTGCCATCAGTGATCCCATATACACTGAAGCTTTCTTT. It is translated as CAISDPIYTEAFF.

The rearrangement uses TRBV25-1 and TRBJ1-1; D may be TRBD1 (5 bases). Between the trimmed V and J ends, which lost 0 bases and 1 base, there was a span of 9 bases. Germline loops: CDR1 MGHDK, CDR2 SYGVNS. CDR3 length: 15 amino acids. CDR3 loop: CASSEYITGNTEAFF. DNA of the CDR3: TGTGCCAGCAGTGAATATATCACAGGGAACACTGAAGCTTTCTTT.

CDR3 sequence reads: CAWSHPRGTAGNTIYF. CDR3 sequence (DNA): TGTGCCTGGAGCCACCCCAGGGGGACAGCTGGAAACACCATATATTTT. J is TRBJ1-3 and V is TRBV30, with 7 bases identical to TRBD1. V dropped 3 bases and J dropped 2; count of bases not matched to a gene: 10. The CDR3 runs 16 residues. In germline, CDR1 is GTSNPN, CDR2 SVGIG (reference sequence).

This clone appeared a single time. The chain combines TRBV4-2 with TRBJ2-7; the match to TRBD2 covers 9 bases. V dropped 0 bases and J dropped 3; count of bases not matched to a gene: 6. CDR3 length: 16 amino acids. CDR1 LGHNA and CDR2 YNFKEQ come from the germline V gene. The CDR3 is CASSQDWRGGSYEQYF. CDR3 DNA sequence: TGTGCCAGCAGCCAAGATTGGCGGGGGGGAAGCTACGAGCAGTACTTC.

This chain connects TRBV4-3 to TRBJ1-2; possible D gene TRBD1, 6 bases. The CDR3 has 14 amino acids. The V end was cut by 1 base, the J end by 6 bases, with 12 bases between. Germline V gene data show CDR1 as LGHNA and CDR2 as YSLEER. In nucleotides, the CDR3 is TGCGCCAGCAGCCAAGGTACAGGGAGGGATGGCTACACCTTC. The encoded protein is CASSQGTGRDGYTF.

This rearrangement joins TRBV4-2 to TRBJ1-6, with D perhaps matching TRBD1 (5 bases). The CDR3 extends over 15 amino acids. V was pared by 1 base and J by 5 bases, with 9 bases between. Germline CDR1 LGHNA, CDR2 YNFKEQ. CDR3 sequence reads: CASSQAGTDNSPLHF. Here the CDR3 DNA reads TGTGCCAGCAGCCAAGCCGGGACGGATAATTCACCCCTCCACTTT.

The V call is TRBV9, the J call TRBJ2-7; weak D call: TRBD2 (5 bases). Germline V lookup: CDR1 SGDLS, CDR2 YYNGEE. V lost 0 bases and J lost 0, with 7 bases in between. The CDR3 sequence is 14 residues long. The CDR3 reads CASSVASSSYEQYF. The DNA of the CDR3 is TGTGCCAGCAGCGTAGCTAGCAGCTCCTACGAGCAGTACTTC. Using reference TRBV9 and TRBJ2-7 for the parts outside the CDR3, the full variable domain is DSGVTQTPKHLITATGQRVTLRCSPRSGDLSVYWYQQSLDQGLQFLIQYYNGEERAKGNILERFSAQQFPDLHSELNLSSLELGDSALYFCASSVASSSYEQYFGPGTRLTVT.